This TCR beta chain was captured by sequencing in a study of OX40 agonist ivuxolimab in advanced cancers. On the study more broadly: In three patients, partial responses were observed, one with hepatocellular carcinoma and two with cutaneous melanoma.

CDR3 length: 17 amino acids. This clone has only one observation. The assay was immunoSEQ multiplex PCR, and TCRdb's table has in-frame clones only and misses some. The sample yields tens of thousands of clones, more than 80% seen once. The receptor was derived from an adult with an advanced solid tumor such as melanoma, head and neck, liver or kidney cancer. Sequencing was performed on CD4+ or CD8+ T cells sorted from blood, taken in a trial of the OX40 agonist ivuxolimab. The V gene is TRBV1, the J gene TRBJ2-2; TRBD1, the table's D call, lacks a check against the DNA. TRBV1 corresponds to a pseudogene. CDR3 in amino acids: CTSSRERWGRDTGELFF. The CDR3, as DNA: TGCACCAGCAGCCGCGAAAGATGGGGCAGGGACACCGGGGAGCTGTTTTTT.